Shown below are 26 T cell receptor beta chains from a single sample sequenced in a study of T cell responses to AZD1222 COVID-19 vaccine. Produced via immunoSEQ multiplex PCR; TCRdb's table is partial and in-frame only. The sample contains about 76,000 clones, 70% to 80% of which appear only once. The sequencing here drew on peripheral blood, taken 28 days after the second dose of the MenACWY control vaccine. These TCRs come from an adult who received the MenACWY meningococcal vaccine as a control.

The chain links TRBV18 to TRBJ2-7; TRBD1 aligns across 7 bases. Germline values: CDR1 KGHSH, CDR2 LQKENI. The trim removed 5 bases at V and 5 bases at J, leaving 9 bases unmatched. The CDR3 extends over 14 amino acids. The DNA of the CDR3 is TGTGCCAGCTCAGGGGTTGACAGGGCCCACGAGCAGTACTTC. Translation: CASSGVDRAHEQYF.

V gene TRBV4-3 combines with J gene TRBJ1-3; 8 bases align to TRBD1. This CDR3 contains 14 residues. Per germline, CDR1 LGHNA and CDR2 YSLEER. Trimming at V came to 5 bases and at J to 4 bases, leaving 4 bases not matched to a gene. CDR3 nucleotides: TGCGCCAGCAGCACCGGGACAGGAGGAAACACCATATATTTT. Protein product: CASSTGTGGNTIYF.

This clone has only a few counts. V usage is TRBV7-8 and J usage is TRBJ2-7; no clear D gene. The V and J ends lost 2 bases and 3 bases respectively, with 8 bases between them. Looked up from germline, CDR1 is SGHVS and CDR2 is FQNEAQ. The CDR3 spans 13 residues. CDR3: CASSLNRFYEQYF. CDR3 in DNA: TGTGCCAGCAGCTTAAACAGATTCTACGAGCAGTACTTC.

In the case of this clone: Other DNA sequences in this sample translate to the same CDR3. CDR3 sequence: CASSQGGITEAFF. The CDR3 region has the DNA TGTGCCAGCAGCCAAGGGGGAATCACTGAAGCTTTCTTT. The V gene is TRBV3-1 (or the pseudogene TRBV3-2), the J gene TRBJ1-1; D ambiguous. This CDR3 comprises 13 residues. Trimming stripped 1 base from V and 4 bases from J, with 7 bases between. Germline V gene data show CDR1 as LGHDT and CDR2 as YNNKEL (reference sequence).

V usage is TRBV4-1 and J usage is TRBJ1-3; D is unresolved. V lost 3 bases to trimming and J lost 4 bases, with 10 bases between them. The CDR3 is 14 amino acids. Germline lookup yields CDR1 MGHRA and CDR2 YSYEKL. In DNA, the CDR3 is TGCGCCAGCAGCCAGACGAGGGCGGGAAACACCATATATTTT. This translates into CASSQTRAGNTIYF.

Concerning this clone itself: Other DNA sequences from this sample encode an identical CDR3 as well. The chain combines TRBV6-1 with TRBJ1-1; perhaps TRBD1 as D (6 bases). The CDR3 consists of 15 residues. V lost 1 base to trimming and J lost 3 bases, with 12 bases between them. Germline values: CDR1 MNHNS, CDR2 SASEGT. The CDR3 DNA reads TGTGCCAGCAGTGAAGGGGGGGGCGGGCACACTGAAGCTTTCTTT. Its protein product is CASSEGGGGHTEAFF.

This chain links TRBV5-4 with TRBJ2-6; D possibly corresponds to TRBD2 (6 bases). V was trimmed by 4 bases and J by 2 bases, leaving 10 bases between them. CDR1 is SGHNT, CDR2 YYREEE, per germline (reference sequence). The CDR3 sequence is 15 residues long. The CDR3 region has the DNA TGTGCCAGCAGCCCGGGGAGGACTGGGGCCAACGTCCTGACTTTC. The encoded protein is CASSPGRTGANVLTF.

The chain couples TRBV13 to TRBJ1-2, with TRBD1 matching 10 bases. Germline V gives CDR1 PRHDT, CDR2 FYEKMQ (reference sequence). Trimming cost V 6 bases and J 3 bases; bases outside gene matches: 10. The CDR3 runs 16 residues. CDR3 nucleotide sequence: TGTGCCAGCAGGGCGCGGGGGACAGGGGTCGACTATGGCTACACCTTC. This codes for CASRARGTGVDYGYTF.

The CDR3 nucleotides read TGTGCCTGCCAACAGTATAATTCACCCCTCCACTTT. It yields the protein CACQQYNSPLHF. The gene calls are TRBV30 and TRBJ1-6; no clear D. The CDR3 consists of 12 residues. Per the germline V gene, CDR1 is GTSNPN and CDR2 is SVGIG (reference sequence). The V and J ends lost 6 bases and 4 bases respectively, with 7 bases between them.

The chain employs TRBV3-1 (or the pseudogene TRBV3-2) and TRBJ1-5; the match to TRBD1 covers 7 bases. The CDR3 has 14 amino acids. The V gene end was trimmed by 1 base and the J gene end by 7 bases; junction bases not matched to a gene: 4. Germline CDR1 and CDR2: LGHDT and YNNKEL (reference sequence). In DNA form, the CDR3 reads TGTGCCAGCAGCCAAGGACAGGGAGGGCAGCCCCAGCATTTT. Its translation is CASSQGQGGQPQHF.

In its sample, this clone was seen a few times. The chain uses TRBV6-5 and TRBJ1-4, with 7 bases that match TRBD1. Unmatched junction bases numbered 12, after V lost 0 bases and J lost 11 bases. Germline CDR1 reads MNHEY; CDR2 reads SVGAGI. The CDR3 sequence is 16 residues long. The CDR3 loop is CASSYSQTGPRAKLFF. In DNA, the CDR3 is TGTGCCAGCAGTTACTCGCAGACAGGGCCCCGGGCCAAACTGTTTTTT.

The chain is built from TRBV2 and TRBJ2-7; the D gene could be TRBD1 or TRBD2 (7 bases each). V was trimmed by 6 bases and J by 5 bases, leaving 17 bases between them. CDR3 length: 14 residues. From germline, CDR1 is SNHLY and CDR2 FYNNEI. CDR3 amino acids: CASSGGTAAHEQYF. CDR3 nucleotide sequence: TGTGCCAGCAGCGGGGGGACAGCCGCCCACGAGCAGTACTTC.

The chain couples TRBV18 to TRBJ1-1; tentative D call: TRBD1 (5 bases). This CDR3 has 14 residues. The germline gives CDR1 KGHSH, CDR2 LQKENI. V lost 3 bases and J lost 3, with 11 bases in between. CDR3 DNA: TGTGCCAGCTCACCGGGAGCGGGACACACTGAAGCTTTCTTT. As protein: CASSPGAGHTEAFF.

This clone was detected a few times. The chain employs TRBV6-5 and TRBJ1-2; TRBD1 might be the D (5 bases). Trimming removed 0 bases at V and 6 bases at J, with 14 bases between. This CDR3 contains 15 residues. Germline CDR1 MNHEY, CDR2 SVGAGI. In DNA, the CDR3 is TGTGCCAGCAGTTACTCACCTGGTGAAGGGGATGGCTACACCTTC. Residues: CASSYSPGEGDGYTF.

V and J are TRBV6-5 and TRBJ1-4; 7 bases align to TRBD1. This CDR3 contains 15 residues. Germline CDR1 reads MNHEY; CDR2 reads SVGAGI. V trimming: 5 bases; J trimming: 5 bases; junction bases outside the gene matches: 8. CDR3 amino acids: CASSQTQGKNEKLFF. The DNA of the CDR3 is TGTGCCAGCAGTCAAACACAGGGGAAAAATGAAAAACTGTTTTTT.

The chain recombines TRBV7-9 with TRBJ2-3; TRBD2 might be the D (5 bases). CDR1 and CDR2 from the germline V gene are SEHNR and FQNEAQ (reference sequence). V was trimmed by 5 bases and J by 2 bases, leaving 14 bases between them. The CDR3 has 15 amino acids. The CDR3 nucleotides are TGTGCCAGCAGCCCCGGTGGAGGATCCACAGATACGCAGTATTTT. It is translated as CASSPGGGSTDTQYF.

This clone was detected only a few times. Distinct nucleotide sequences in the sample also encode this CDR3. The chain recombines TRBV6-1 with TRBJ2-5; D ambiguous. CDR3 size: 12 residues. V gave up 3 bases and J gave up 4 bases, with 6 bases separating them. CDR1 is MNHNS and CDR2 is SASEGT in the germline V gene. This CDR3 is CASSETRETQYF. Here the CDR3 DNA reads TGTGCCAGCAGTGAGACAAGAGAGACCCAGTACTTC.

The gene calls are TRBV30 and TRBJ2-7; D is ambiguous. The germline V gene encodes CDR1 GTSNPN and CDR2 SVGIG (reference sequence). V was cut by 4 bases and J by 4 bases, with 8 bases left in between. This CDR3 region has 11 residues. The CDR3 DNA sequence: TGTGCCTGGACGGTAAGATACGAGCAGTACTTC. Its translation is CAWTVRYEQYF.

V gene TRBV6-5 combines with J gene TRBJ1-1, with TRBD1 matching over 7 bases. This CDR3 has 15 amino acids. After removal of 4 bases from V and 8 bases from J, the junction contained 13 bases not matched to a gene. Germline CDR1 is MNHEY and CDR2 is SVGAGI. The CDR3 region is CASSSQGGEAYEAFF. The CDR3 DNA follows: TGTGCCAGCAGTTCCCAGGGGGGAGAGGCGTACGAAGCTTTCTTT.

This chain uses TRBV19 with TRBJ1-3; D unclear. Trimming left V 10 bases short and J 2 bases short, with 15 bases between. Germline V CDR1 and CDR2: LNHDA, SQIVND (reference sequence). This CDR3 contains 14 residues. The CDR3 reads CATSRGGPGNTIYF. CDR3 sequence (DNA): TGTGCCACCTCCCGCGGCGGGCCTGGAAACACCATATATTTT.

This chain links TRBV7-9 with TRBJ2-7, with 7 bases lining up with TRBD2. Germline V gene sequence: CDR1 SEHNR, CDR2 FQNEAQ (reference sequence). V lost 2 bases to trimming and J lost 6 bases; unmatched junction nucleotides: 1. The CDR3 runs to 12 residues. CDR3 nucleotides: TGTGCCAGCAGCTTAATAGCGGGCGAGCAGTACTTC. This encodes CASSLIAGEQYF.

The CDR3 loop reads CASRAKQGAPSEQYF. CDR3 bases: TGTGCCAGTAGGGCTAAACAGGGGGCGCCCTCCGAGCAGTACTTC. The genes are TRBV19 and TRBJ2-7; 9 bases fit TRBD1. Germline V gene lookup returns CDR1 LNHDA and CDR2 SQIVND (reference sequence). V shed 6 bases, J shed 6 bases, and the junction held 12 bases outside the gene matches. This CDR3 spans 15 amino acids. The full variable domain, in which reference TRBV19 and TRBJ2-7 provide the parts outside the CDR3, is DGGITQSPKYLFRKEGQNVTLSCEQNLNHDAMYWYRQDPGQGLRLIYYSQIVNDFQKGDIAEGYSVSREKKESFPLTVTSAQKNPTAFYLCASRAKQGAPSEQYFGPGTRLTVT.

CDR3 sequence (DNA): TGCAGTGCTAGTCCGGCAGGGGACCTCCCCAATCAGCCCCAGCATTTT. Encoded protein: CSASPAGDLPNQPQHF. V and J are TRBV20-1 and TRBJ1-5; maybe TRBD1 (6 bases). V was clipped by 3 bases and J by 3 bases, with 18 bases between them. CDR1 is DFQATT and CDR2 is SNEGSKA in the germline V gene (reference sequence). This CDR3 spans 16 amino acids.

This clone has ten or more counts. V usage is TRBV2 and J usage is TRBJ2-1, with 7 bases that match TRBD2. Germline lookup yields CDR1 SNHLY and CDR2 FYNNEI. The V and J ends lost 8 bases and 0 bases, in that order; junction bases with no gene match: 4. The CDR3 has 14 amino acids. CDR3 DNA: TGTGCCAGCGTGGGGGGGAGCTCCTACAATGAGCAGTTCTTC. Encoded protein: CASVGGSSYNEQFF.

The J gene is TRBJ1-1, the V gene TRBV28; D unresolved. Per germline, CDR1 MDHEN and CDR2 SYDVKM. The V end lost 8 bases, the J end lost 8 bases, and 21 bases lay between the germline ends. This CDR3 contains 14 residues. The DNA of the CDR3 is TGTGCCAGCTCGGTTGTTCTTGAGGTTGGCGAAGCTTTCTTT. The encoded protein is CASSVVLEVGEAFF.

V and J are TRBV9 and TRBJ2-1; D tentatively reads TRBD1 or TRBD2 (6 bases each). The V gene lost 4 bases and the J gene lost 5 bases, with 19 bases spanning the gap. CDR1 is SGDLS and CDR2 is YYNGEE in the germline V gene. This CDR3 has 16 residues. The CDR3 sequence: CASSNSPRGRDNEQFF. Here the CDR3 DNA reads TGTGCCAGCAGCAACTCCCCCCGGGGGCGGGACAATGAGCAGTTCTTC.